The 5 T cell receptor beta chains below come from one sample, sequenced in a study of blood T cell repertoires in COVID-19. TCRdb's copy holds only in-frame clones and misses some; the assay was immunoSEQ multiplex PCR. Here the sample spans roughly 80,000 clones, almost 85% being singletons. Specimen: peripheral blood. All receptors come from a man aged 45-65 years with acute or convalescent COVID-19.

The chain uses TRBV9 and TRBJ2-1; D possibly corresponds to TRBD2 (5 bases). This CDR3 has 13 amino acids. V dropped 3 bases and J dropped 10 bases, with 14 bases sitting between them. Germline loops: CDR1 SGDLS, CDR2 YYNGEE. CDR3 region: CASSAGRDEEQFF. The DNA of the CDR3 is TGTGCCAGCAGCGCCGGACGGGATGAGGAGCAGTTCTTC.

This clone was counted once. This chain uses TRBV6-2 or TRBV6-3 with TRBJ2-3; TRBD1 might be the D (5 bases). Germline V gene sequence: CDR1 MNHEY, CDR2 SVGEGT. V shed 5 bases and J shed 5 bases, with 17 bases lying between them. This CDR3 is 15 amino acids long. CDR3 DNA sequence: TGTGCCAGCAGTACTTGGGGCAGCGCTCTAGATACGCAGTATTTT. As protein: CASSTWGSALDTQYF.

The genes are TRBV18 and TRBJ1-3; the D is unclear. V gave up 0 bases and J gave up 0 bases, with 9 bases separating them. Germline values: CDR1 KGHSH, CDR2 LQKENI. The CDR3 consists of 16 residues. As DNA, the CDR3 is TGTGCCAGCTCACCACCGAGGCAGACCTCTGGAAACACCATATATTTT. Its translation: CASSPPRQTSGNTIYF.

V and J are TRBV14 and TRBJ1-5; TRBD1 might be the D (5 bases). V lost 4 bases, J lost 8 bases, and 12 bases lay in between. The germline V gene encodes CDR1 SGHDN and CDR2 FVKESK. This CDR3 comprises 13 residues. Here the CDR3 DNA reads TGTGCCAGCAGCCGTTGGACGGGGGAGCCCCAGCATTTT. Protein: CASSRWTGEPQHF.

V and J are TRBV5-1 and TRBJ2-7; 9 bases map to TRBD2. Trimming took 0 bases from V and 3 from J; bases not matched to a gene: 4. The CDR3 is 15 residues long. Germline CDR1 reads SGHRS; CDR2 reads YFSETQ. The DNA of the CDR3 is TGCGCCAGCAGCTTGGGCGCGGGGGGGAGCTACGAGCAGTACTTC. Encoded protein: CASSLGAGGSYEQYF.